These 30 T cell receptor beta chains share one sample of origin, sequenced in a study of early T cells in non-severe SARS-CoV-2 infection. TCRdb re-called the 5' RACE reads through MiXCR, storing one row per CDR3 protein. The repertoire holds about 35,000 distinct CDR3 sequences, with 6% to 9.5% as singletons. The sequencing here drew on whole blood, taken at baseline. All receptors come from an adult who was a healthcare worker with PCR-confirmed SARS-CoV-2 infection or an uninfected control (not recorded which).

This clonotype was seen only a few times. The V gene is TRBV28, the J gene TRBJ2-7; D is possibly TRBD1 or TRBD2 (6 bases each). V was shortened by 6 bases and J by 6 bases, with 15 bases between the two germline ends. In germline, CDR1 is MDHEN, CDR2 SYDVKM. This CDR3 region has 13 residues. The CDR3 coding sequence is TGTGCCAGCAGAAACAGGGAGGCGGGCGAGCAGTACTTC. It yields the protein CASRNREAGEQYF.

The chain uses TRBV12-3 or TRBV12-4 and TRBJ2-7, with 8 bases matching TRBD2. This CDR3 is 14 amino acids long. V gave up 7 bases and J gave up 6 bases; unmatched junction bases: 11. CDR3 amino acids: CASTTRGLASEQYF. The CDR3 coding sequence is TGTGCCAGCACCACCCGCGGACTAGCTAGCGAGCAGTACTTC.

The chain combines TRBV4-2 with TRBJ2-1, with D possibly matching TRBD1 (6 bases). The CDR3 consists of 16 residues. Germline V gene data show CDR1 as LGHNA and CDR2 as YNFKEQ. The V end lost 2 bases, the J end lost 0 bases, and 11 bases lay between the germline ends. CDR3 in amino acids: CASSQNRVSSYNEQFF. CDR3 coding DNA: TGTGCCAGCAGCCAAAACAGGGTGAGCTCCTACAATGAGCAGTTCTTC.

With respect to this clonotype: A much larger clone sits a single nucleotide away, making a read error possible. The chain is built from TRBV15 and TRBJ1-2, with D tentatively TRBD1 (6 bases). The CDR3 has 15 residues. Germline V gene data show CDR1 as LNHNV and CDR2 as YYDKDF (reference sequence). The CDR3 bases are TGTGTCACCAGCAGAGAGGGGGACCCGAGCTATGGCTACACCTTC. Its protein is CVTSREGDPSYGYTF.

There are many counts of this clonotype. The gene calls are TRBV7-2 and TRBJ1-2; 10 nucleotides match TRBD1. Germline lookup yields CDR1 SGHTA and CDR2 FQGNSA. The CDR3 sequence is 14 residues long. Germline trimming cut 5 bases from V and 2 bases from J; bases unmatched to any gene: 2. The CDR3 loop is CASSRGQGNYGYTF. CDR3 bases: TGTGCCAGCAGCAGGGGACAGGGGAACTATGGCTACACCTTC.

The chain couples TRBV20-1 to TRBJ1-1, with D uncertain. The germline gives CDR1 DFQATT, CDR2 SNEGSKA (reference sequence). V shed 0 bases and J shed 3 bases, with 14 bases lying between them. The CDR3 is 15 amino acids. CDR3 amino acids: CSARDPSREYTEAFF. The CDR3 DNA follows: TGCAGTGCTAGAGATCCTTCGAGGGAGTACACTGAAGCTTTCTTT.

CDR3 nucleotide sequence: TGTGCCAGCCTAAAGCTGGACAGGGGGTTCGAGCAGTACTTC. Amino acid sequence: CASLKLDRGFEQYF. V and J are TRBV7-2 and TRBJ2-7, with 10 bases matching TRBD1. With V trimmed by 8 bases and J by 6 bases, 10 bases remained unmatched. The CDR3 runs 14 residues. The germline CDR1 and CDR2 sequences are SGHTA and FQGNSA.

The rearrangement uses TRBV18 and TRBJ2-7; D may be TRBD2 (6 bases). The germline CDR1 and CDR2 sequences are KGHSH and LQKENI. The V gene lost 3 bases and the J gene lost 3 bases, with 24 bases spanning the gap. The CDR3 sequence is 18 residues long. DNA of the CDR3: TGTGCCAGCTCACCGTGGTCGGGGGACGGTTTCGCAAACTACGAGCAGTACTTC. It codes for CASSPWSGDGFANYEQYF.

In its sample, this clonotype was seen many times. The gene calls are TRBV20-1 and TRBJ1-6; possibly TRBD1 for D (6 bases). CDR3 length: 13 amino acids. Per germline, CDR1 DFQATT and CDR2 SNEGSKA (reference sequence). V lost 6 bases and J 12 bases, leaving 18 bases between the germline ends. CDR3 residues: CSAKEGGDIPLHF. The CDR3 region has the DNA TGCAGTGCGAAAGAGGGGGGGGACATACCCCTCCACTTT.

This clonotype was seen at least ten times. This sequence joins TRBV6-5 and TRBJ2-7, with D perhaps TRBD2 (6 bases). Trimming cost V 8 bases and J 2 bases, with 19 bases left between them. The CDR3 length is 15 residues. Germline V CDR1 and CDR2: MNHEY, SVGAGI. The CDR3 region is CASPPRGNGPYEQYF. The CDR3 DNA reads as TGTGCCAGCCCCCCCCGGGGGAACGGTCCCTACGAGCAGTACTTC.

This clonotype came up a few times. The CDR3 sequence is CSARGVGTSGLTDTQYF. The CDR3 DNA sequence: TGCAGTGCTAGAGGGGTCGGGACTAGCGGACTCACAGATACGCAGTATTTT. The J gene is TRBJ2-3, the V gene TRBV20-1; TRBD2 aligns across 11 bases. Germline CDR1 DFQATT, CDR2 SNEGSKA (reference sequence). The CDR3 spans 17 residues. With V trimmed by 1 base and J by 2 bases, 8 bases remained unmatched.

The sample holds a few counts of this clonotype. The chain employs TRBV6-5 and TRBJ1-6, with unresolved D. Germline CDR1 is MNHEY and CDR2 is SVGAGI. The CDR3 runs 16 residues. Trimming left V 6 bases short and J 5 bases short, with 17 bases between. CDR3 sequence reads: CASRRPGGNDNSPLHF. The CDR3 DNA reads TGTGCCAGCAGAAGGCCCGGCGGGAACGATAATTCACCCCTCCACTTT.

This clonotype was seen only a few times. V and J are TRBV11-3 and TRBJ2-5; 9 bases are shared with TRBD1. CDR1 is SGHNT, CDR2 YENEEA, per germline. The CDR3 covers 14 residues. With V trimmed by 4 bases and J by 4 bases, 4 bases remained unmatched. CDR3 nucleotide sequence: TGTGCCAGCAGCTCGGGACAGGGCGGAGAGACCCAGTACTTC. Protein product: CASSSGQGGETQYF.

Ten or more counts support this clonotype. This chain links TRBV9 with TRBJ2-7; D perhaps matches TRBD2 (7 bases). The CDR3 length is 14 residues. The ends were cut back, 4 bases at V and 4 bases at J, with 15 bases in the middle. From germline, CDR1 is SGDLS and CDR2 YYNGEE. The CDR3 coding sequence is TGTGCCAGCAGCTCACAGGGAGGGGGTTACGAGCAGTACTTC. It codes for CASSSQGGGYEQYF. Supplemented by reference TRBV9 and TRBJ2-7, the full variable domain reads DSGVTQTPKHLITATGQRVTLRCSPRSGDLSVYWYQQSLDQGLQFLIQYYNGEERAKGNILERFSAQQFPDLHSELNLSSLELGDSALYFCASSSQGGGYEQYFGPGTRLTVT.

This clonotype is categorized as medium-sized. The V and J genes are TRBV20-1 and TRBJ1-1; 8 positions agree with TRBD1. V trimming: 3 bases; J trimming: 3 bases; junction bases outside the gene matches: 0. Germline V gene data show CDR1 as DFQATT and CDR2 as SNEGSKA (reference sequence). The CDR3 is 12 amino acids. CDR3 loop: CSARTGDTEAFF. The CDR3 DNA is TGCAGTGCTAGGACAGGGGACACTGAAGCTTTCTTT.

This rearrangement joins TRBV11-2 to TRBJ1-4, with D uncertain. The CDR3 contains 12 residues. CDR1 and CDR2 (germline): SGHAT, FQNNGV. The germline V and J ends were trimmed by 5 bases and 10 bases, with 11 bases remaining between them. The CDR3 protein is CASSPFPGKLFF. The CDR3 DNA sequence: TGTGCCAGCAGCCCCTTTCCGGGAAAACTGTTTTTT.

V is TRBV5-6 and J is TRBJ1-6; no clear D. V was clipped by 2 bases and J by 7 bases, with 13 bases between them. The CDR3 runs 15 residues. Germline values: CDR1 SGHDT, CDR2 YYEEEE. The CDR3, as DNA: TGTGCCAGCAGCTTAGGCAGGACTACAAATTCACCCCTCCACTTT. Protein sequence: CASSLGRTTNSPLHF.

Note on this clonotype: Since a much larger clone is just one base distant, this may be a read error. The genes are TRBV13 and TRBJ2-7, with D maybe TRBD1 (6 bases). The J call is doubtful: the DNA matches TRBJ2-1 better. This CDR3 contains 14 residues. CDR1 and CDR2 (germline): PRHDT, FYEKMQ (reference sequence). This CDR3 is CASSTGQSSYEQFF. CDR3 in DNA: TGTGCCAGCAGCACCGGACAGAGCTCCTACGAGCAGTTCTTC.

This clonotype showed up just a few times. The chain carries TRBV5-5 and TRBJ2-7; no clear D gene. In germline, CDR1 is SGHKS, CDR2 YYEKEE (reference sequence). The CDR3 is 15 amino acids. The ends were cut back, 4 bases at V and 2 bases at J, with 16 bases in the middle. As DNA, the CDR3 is TGTGCCAGCAGCACAATTCCGGGCCATGCCTACGAGCAGTACTTC. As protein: CASSTIPGHAYEQYF.

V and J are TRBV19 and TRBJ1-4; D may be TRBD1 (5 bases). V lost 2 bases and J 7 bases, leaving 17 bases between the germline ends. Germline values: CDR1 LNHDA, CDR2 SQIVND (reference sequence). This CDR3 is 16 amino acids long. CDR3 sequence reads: CASSILTPGGREKLFF. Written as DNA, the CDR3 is TGTGCCAGTAGTATATTGACACCGGGGGGTCGTGAAAAACTGTTTTTT.

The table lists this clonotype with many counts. CDR3 protein: CSVKRNRDTEAFF. The CDR3, as DNA: TGCAGCGTTAAGAGGAACAGGGACACTGAAGCTTTCTTT. The rearrangement links TRBV29-1 to TRBJ1-1; D may be TRBD1 (6 bases). Trimming pared 5 bases from V and 3 bases from J, leaving 13 bases between. CDR3 length: 13 amino acids. The germline CDR1 and CDR2 sequences are SQVTM and ANQGSEA.

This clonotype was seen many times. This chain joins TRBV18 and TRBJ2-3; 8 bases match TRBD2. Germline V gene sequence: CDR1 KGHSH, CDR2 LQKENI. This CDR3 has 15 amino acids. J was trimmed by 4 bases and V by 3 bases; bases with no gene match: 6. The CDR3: CASSPLGTRADTQYF. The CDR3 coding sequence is TGTGCCAGCTCACCGCTTGGGACTAGAGCAGATACGCAGTATTTT.

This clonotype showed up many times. The CDR3 protein is CASAELAGDQETQYF. CDR3 nucleotides: TGCGCCAGCGCTGAGTTAGCGGGGGACCAAGAGACCCAGTACTTC. The chain recombines TRBV10-2 with TRBJ2-5, with TRBD2 identical over 9 bases. Losses at the gene ends were 8 bases for V and 0 bases for J; bases not matched to a gene: 7. CDR1 and CDR2 from the germline V gene are WSHSY and SAAADI. The CDR3 loop spans 15 amino acids.

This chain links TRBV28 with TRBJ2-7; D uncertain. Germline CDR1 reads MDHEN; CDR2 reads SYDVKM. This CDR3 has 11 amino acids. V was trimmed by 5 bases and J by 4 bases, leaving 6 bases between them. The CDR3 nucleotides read TGTGCCAGCAGTCACGAATACGAGCAGTACTTC. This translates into CASSHEYEQYF.

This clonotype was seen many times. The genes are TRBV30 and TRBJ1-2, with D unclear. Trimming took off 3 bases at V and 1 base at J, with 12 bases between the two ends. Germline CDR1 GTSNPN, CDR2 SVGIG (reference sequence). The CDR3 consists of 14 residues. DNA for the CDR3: TGTGCCTGGAGCCCAATTCAAATTAACTATGGCTACACCTTC. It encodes CAWSPIQINYGYTF. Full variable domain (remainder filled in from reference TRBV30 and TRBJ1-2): SQTIHQWPATLVQPVGSPLSLECTVEGTSNPNLYWYRQAAGRGLQLLFYSVGIGQISSEVPQNLSASRPQDRQFILSSKKLLLSDSGFYLCAWSPIQINYGYTFGSGTRLTVV.

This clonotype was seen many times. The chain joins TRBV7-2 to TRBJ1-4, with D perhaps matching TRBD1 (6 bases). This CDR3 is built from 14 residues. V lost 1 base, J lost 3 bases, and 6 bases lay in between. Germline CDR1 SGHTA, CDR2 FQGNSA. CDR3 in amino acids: CASSLGTANEKLFF. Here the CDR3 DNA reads TGTGCCAGCAGCTTAGGGACAGCTAATGAAAAACTGTTTTTT.

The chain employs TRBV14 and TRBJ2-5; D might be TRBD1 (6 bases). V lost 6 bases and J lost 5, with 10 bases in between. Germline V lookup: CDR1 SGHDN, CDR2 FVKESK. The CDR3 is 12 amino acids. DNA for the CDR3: TGTGCCAGCAGGGGACATTTGGAGACCCAGTACTTC. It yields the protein CASRGHLETQYF.

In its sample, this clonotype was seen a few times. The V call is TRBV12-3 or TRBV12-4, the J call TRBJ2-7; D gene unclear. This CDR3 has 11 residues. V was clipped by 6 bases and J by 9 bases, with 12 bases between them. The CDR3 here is CASSPGIGQYF. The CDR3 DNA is TGTGCCAGCAGCCCAGGAATAGGGCAGTACTTC.

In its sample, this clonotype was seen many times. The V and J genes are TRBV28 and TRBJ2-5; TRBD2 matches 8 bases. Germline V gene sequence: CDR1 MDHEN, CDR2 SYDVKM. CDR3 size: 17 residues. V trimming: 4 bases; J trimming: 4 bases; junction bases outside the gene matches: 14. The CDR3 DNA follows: TGTGCCAGCAGTTCTACAGCTCGGGGGGGCTTCACAGAGACCCAGTACTTC. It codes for CASSSTARGGFTETQYF.

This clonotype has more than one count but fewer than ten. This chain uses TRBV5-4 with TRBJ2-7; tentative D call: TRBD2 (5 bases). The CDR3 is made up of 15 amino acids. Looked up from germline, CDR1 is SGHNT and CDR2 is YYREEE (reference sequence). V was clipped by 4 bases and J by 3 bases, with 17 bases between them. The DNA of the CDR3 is TGTGCCAGCAGCCTTGGAGGAGGCTTTTACTACGAGCAGTACTTC. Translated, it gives CASSLGGGFYYEQYF.